Sequencing of this TCR beta chain was carried out in a study of blood T cell repertoires in COVID-19. V was pared by 6 bases and J by 4 bases, with 5 bases of the junction left unmatched. The CDR3 is 13 amino acids. The germline gives CDR1 MNHEY, CDR2 SVGAGI. The repertoire was sequenced with immunoSEQ multiplex PCR; TCRdb's copy has only in-frame clones and lacks some. Here the sample spans 200,000 to 300,000 clones, around four fifths being singletons. This clonotype was obtained from a man aged 55-75 years with acute or convalescent COVID-19. This chain connects TRBV6-5 to TRBJ1-2, with 7 bases lining up with TRBD1. The source material was peripheral blood. In DNA form, the CDR3 reads TGTGCCAGCAGGGGCAGGGGGGCCTATGGCTACACCTTC. Translated, it gives CASRGRGAYGYTF.